The present entry profiles one T cell receptor beta chain with its context. These data originate in a study of blood T cells in healthy people across ages. V gave up 0 bases and J gave up 0 bases, with 6 bases separating them. The germline V gene has CDR1 SGDLS and CDR2 YYNGEE. The CDR3 sequence is 14 residues long. Together with a sample-barcoded 5' primer, a J-beta primer mix was included in a second PCR lasting roughly 6 to 12 cycles. One entry per CDR3 protein results from TCRdb running MiXCR on the 5' RACE reads. The repertoire includes roughly 2 million distinct CDR3 sequences, 40% to 55% of them detected once, and around 2.1% sits in the top ten.

This chain connects TRBV9 to TRBJ2-5; D is unclear. The receptor's source is a woman aged 40-49 years in good health. The sample was blood. The CDR3 DNA sequence: TGTGCCAGCAGCGTAGGAACGTACCAAGAGACCCAGTACTTC. Amino acids: CASSVGTYQETQYF.